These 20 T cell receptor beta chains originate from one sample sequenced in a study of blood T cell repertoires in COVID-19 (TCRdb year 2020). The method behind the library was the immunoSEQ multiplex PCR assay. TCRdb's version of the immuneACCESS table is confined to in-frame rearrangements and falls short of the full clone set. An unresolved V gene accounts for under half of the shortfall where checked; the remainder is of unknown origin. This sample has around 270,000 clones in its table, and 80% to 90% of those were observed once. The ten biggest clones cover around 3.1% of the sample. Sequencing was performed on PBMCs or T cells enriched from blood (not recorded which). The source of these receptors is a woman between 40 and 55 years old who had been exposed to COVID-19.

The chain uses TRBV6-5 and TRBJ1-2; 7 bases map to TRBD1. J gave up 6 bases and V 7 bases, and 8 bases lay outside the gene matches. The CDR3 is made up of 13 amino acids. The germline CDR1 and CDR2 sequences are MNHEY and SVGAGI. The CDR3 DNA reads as TGTGCCAGCACCCTAGGGGGCTTGGATGGCTACACCTTC. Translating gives CASTLGGLDGYTF.

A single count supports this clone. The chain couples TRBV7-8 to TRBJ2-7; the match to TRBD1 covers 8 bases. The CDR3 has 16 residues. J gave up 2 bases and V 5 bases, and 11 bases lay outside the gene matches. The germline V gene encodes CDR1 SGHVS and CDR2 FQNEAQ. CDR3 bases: TGTGCCAGCAGCCCCAAGACAGGGGCCCTCACCTACGAGCAGTACGTC. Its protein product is CASSPKTGALTYEQYV.

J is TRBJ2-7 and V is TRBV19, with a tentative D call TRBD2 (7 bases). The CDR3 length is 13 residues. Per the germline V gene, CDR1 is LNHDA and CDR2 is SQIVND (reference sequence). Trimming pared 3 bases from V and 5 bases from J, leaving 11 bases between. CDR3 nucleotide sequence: TGTGCCAGTAGTATCGGGGGGCGGAACGAGCAGTACTTC. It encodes CASSIGGRNEQYF.

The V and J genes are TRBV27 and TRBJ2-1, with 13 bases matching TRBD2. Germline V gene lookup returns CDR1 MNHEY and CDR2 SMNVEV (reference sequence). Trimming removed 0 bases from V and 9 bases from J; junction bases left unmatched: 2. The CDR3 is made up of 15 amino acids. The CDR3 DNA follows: TGTGCCAGCAGTTTATCGACTAGCGGGAGGTCTGAGCAGTTCTTC. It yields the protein CASSLSTSGRSEQFF.

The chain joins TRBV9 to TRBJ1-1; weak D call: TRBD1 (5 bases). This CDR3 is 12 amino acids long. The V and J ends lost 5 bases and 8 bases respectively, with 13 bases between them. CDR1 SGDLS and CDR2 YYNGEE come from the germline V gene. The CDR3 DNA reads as TGTGCCAGCAGTCGTGGACATAAAGAAGCTTTCTTT. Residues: CASSRGHKEAFF. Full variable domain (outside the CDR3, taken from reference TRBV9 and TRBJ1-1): DSGVTQTPKHLITATGQRVTLRCSPRSGDLSVYWYQQSLDQGLQFLIQYYNGEERAKGNILERFSAQQFPDLHSELNLSSLELGDSALYFCASSRGHKEAFFGQGTRLTVV.

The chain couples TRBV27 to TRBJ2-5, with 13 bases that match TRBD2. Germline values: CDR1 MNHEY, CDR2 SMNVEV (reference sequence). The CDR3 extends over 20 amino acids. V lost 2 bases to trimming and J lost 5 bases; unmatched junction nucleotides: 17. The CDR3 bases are TGTGCCAGCAGTTTAATGGGGAATCCCTTTTCGACTAGCGGGAGGGAGACCCAGTACTTC. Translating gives CASSLMGNPFSTSGRETQYF.

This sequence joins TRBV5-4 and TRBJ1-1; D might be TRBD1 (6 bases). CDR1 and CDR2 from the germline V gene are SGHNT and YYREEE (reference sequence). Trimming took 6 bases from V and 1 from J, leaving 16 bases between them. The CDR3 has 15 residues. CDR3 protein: CASITTGKGNTEAFF. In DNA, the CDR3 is TGTGCCAGCATTACGACAGGAAAAGGGAACACTGAAGCTTTCTTT.

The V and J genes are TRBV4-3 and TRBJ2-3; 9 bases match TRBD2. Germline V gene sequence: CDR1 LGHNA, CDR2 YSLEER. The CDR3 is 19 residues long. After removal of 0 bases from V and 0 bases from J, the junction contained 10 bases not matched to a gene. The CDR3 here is CASSQDFGSGSPSTDTQYF. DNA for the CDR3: TGCGCCAGCAGCCAAGATTTTGGTAGCGGGAGCCCTAGCACAGATACGCAGTATTTT.

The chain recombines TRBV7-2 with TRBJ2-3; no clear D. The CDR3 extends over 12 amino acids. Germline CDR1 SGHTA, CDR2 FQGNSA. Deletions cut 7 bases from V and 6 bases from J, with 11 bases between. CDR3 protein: CASTLLADTQYF. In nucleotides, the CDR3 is TGTGCCAGCACCCTTTTGGCCGATACGCAGTATTTT.

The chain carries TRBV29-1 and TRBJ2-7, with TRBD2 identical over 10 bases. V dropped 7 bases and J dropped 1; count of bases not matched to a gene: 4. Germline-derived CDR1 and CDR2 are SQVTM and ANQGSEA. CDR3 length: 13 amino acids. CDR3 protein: CSALSGGSYEQYF. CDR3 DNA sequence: TGCAGCGCCCTTAGCGGGGGGTCCTACGAGCAGTACTTC.

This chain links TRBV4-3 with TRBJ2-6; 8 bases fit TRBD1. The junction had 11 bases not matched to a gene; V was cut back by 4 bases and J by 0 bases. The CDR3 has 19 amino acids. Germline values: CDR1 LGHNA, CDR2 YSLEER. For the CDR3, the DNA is TGCGCCAGCAGCCCACCCCCGGCAGGGGGCGGCTCTGGGGCCAACGTCCTGACTTTC. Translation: CASSPPPAGGGSGANVLTF.

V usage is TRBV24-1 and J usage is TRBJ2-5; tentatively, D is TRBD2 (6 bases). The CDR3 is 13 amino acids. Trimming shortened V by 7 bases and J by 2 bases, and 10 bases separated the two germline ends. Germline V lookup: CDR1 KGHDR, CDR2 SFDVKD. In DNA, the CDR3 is TGTGCCACCAGAAAAGCGGGTCAAGAGACCCAGTACTTC. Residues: CATRKAGQETQYF.

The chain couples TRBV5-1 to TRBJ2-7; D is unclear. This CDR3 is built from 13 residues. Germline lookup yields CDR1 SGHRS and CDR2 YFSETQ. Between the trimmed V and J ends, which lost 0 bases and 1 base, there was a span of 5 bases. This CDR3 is CASSLATSYEQYF. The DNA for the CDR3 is TGCGCCAGCAGCTTGGCGACTTCCTACGAGCAGTACTTC.

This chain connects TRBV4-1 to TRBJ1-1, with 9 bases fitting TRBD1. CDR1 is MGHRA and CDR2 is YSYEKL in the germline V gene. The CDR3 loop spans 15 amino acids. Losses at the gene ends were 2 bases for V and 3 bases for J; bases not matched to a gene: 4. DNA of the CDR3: TGCGCCAGCAGCCAACAGGGGACAGGGTACACTGAAGCTTTCTTT. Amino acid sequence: CASSQQGTGYTEAFF.

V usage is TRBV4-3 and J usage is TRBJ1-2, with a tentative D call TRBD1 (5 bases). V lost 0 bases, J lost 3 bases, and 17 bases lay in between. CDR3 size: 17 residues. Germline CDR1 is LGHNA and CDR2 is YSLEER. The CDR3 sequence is CASSQEFGGGFDYGYTF. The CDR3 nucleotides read TGCGCCAGCAGCCAAGAATTTGGCGGGGGATTCGACTATGGCTACACCTTC.

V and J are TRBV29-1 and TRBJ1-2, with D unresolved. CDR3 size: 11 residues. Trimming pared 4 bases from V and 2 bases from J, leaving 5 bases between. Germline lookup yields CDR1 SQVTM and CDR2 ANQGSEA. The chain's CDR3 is CSVALNYGYTF. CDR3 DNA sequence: TGCAGCGTTGCTCTAAACTATGGCTACACCTTC.

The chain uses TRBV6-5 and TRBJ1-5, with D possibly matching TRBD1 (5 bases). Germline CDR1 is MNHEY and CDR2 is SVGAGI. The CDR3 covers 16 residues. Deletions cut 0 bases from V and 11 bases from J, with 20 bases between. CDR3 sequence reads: CASSYSARTPYGAQHF. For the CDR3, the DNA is TGTGCCAGCAGTTACTCGGCAAGGACACCCTATGGGGCCCAGCATTTT.

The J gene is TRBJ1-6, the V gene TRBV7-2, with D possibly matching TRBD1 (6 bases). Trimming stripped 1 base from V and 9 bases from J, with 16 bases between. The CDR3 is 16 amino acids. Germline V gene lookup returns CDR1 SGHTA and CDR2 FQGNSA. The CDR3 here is CASSLDPGRGSSPLHF. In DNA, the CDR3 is TGTGCCAGCAGCTTAGACCCAGGGAGGGGGAGTTCACCCCTCCACTTT.

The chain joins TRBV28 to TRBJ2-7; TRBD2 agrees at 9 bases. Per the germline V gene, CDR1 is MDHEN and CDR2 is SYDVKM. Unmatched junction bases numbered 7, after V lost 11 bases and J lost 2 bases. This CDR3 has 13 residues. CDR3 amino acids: CAGGRARTYEQYF. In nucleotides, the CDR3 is TGTGCCGGCGGGAGGGCCCGAACCTACGAGCAGTACTTC. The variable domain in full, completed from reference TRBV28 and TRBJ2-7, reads DVKVTQSSRYLVKRTGEKVFLECVQDMDHENMFWYRQDPGLGLRLIYFSYDVKMKEKGDIPEGYSVSREKKERFSLILESASTNQTSMYLCAGGRARTYEQYFGPGTRLTVT.

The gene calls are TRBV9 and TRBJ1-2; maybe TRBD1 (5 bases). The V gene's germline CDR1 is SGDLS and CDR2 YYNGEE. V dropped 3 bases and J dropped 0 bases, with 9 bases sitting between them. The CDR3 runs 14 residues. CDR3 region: CASSADSANYGYTF. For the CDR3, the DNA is TGTGCCAGCAGCGCCGACAGTGCTAACTATGGCTACACCTTC.